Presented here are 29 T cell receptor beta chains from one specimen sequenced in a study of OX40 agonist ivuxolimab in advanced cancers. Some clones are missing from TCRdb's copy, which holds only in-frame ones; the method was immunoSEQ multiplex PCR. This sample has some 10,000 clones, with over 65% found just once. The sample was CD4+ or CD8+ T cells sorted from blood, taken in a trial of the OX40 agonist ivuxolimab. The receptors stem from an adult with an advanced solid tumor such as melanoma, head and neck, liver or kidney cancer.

The CDR3 reads CASSSSAANTGELFF. The CDR3 DNA is TGTGCCAGCAGCTCGTCGGCCGCGAACACCGGGGAGCTGTTTTTT. The chain uses TRBV5-5 and TRBJ2-2; D remains unclear. Germline CDR1 is SGHKS and CDR2 is YYEKEE (reference sequence). The CDR3 runs to 15 residues. Trimming cost V 3 bases and J 0 bases, with 9 bases left between them.

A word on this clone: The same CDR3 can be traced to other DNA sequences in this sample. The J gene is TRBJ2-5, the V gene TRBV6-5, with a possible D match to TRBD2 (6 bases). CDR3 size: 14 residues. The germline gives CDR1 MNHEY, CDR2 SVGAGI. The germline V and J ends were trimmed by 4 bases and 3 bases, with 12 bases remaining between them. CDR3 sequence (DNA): TGTGCCAGCAGTTTCTTTACGGGGGAAGAGACCCAGTACTTC. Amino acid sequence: CASSFFTGEETQYF.

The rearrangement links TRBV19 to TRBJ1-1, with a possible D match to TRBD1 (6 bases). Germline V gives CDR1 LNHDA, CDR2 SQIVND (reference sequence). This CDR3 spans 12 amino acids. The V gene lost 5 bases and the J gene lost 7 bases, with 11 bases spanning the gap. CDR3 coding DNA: TGTGCCAGTAGTTCACAGGGCTTTGAAGCTTTCTTT. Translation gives CASSSQGFEAFF.

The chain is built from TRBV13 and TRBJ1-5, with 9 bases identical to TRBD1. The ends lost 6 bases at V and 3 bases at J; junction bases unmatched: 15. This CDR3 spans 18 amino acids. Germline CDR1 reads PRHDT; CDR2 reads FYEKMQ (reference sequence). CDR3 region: CASSLGPGTGLNNQPQHF. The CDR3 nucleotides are TGTGCCAGCAGTTTGGGTCCTGGGACAGGGCTAAACAATCAGCCCCAGCATTTT.

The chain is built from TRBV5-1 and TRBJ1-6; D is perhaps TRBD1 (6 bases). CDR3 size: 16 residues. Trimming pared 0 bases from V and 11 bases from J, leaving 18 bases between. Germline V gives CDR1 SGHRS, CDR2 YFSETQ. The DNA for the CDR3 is TGCGCCAGCAGCTTGGAGTGGGGGGGGGCTCTGGCACCCCTCCACTTT. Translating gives CASSLEWGGALAPLHF.

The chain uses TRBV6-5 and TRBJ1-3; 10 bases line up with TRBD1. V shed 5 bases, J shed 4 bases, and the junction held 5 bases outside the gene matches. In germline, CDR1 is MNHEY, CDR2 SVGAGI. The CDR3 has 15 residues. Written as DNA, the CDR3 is TGTGCCAGCAGTAGGGGACAGGGGTCCGGAAACACCATATATTTT. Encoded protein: CASSRGQGSGNTIYF.

The DNA for the CDR3 is TGTGCCAGCAGTTCCCCTATAGCGGGGGGCCCCTACAATGAGCAGTTCTTC. It codes for CASSSPIAGGPYNEQFF. The chain uses TRBV27 and TRBJ2-1, with 10 positions matching TRBD2. CDR1 and CDR2 (germline): MNHEY, SMNVEV (reference sequence). CDR3 length equals 17 residues. Germline trimming cut 4 bases from V and 2 bases from J; bases unmatched to any gene: 8.

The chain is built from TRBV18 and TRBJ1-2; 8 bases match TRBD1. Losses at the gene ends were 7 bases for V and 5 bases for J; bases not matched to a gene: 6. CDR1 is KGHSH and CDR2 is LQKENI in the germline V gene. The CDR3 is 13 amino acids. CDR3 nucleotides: TGTGCCAGCTGGGACAGGCCGTCATATGGCTACACCTTC. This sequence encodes CASWDRPSYGYTF.

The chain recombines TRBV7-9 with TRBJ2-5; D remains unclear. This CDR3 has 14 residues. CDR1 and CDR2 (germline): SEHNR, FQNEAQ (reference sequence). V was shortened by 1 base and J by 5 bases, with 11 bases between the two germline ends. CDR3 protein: CASSLELGLETQYF. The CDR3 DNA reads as TGTGCCAGCAGCTTAGAATTGGGGTTGGAGACCCAGTACTTC.

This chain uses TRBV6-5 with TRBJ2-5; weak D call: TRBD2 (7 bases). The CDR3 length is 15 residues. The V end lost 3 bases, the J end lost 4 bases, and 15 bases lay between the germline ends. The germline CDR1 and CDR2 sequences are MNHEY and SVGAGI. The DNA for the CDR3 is TGTGCCAGCAGTTATTCCCGTAGGGGGGGAGAGACCCAGTACTTC. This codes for CASSYSRRGGETQYF.

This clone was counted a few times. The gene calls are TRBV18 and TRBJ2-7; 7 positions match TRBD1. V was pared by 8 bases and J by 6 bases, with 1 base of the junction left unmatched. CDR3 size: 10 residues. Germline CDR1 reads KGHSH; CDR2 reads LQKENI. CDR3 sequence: CASAGGEQYF. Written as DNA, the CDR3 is TGTGCCAGCGCAGGGGGCGAGCAGTACTTC.

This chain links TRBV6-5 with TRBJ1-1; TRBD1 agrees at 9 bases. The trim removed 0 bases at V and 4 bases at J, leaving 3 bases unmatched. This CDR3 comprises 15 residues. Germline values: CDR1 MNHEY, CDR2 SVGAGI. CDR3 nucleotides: TGTGCCAGCAGTTACTCGAAACAGGGGGCCACTGAAGCTTTCTTT. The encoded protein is CASSYSKQGATEAFF.

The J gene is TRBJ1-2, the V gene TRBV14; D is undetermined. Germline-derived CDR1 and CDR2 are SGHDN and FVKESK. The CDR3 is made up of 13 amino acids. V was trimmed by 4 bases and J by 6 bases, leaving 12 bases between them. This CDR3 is CASSPRTVDGYTF. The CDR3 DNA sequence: TGTGCCAGCAGCCCACGGACTGTAGATGGCTACACCTTC.

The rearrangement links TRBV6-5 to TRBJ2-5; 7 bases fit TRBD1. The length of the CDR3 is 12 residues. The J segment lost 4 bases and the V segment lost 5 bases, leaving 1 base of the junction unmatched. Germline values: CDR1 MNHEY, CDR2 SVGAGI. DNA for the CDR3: TGTGCCAGCAGTCCAGGGGGAGAGACCCAGTACTTC. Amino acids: CASSPGGETQYF.

The CDR3 reads CASSATSHRNSPLHF. As DNA, the CDR3 is TGTGCCAGCAGCGCGACGTCCCACAGGAATTCACCCCTCCACTTT. The J gene is TRBJ1-6, the V gene TRBV7-9; a possible D gene is TRBD1 (5 bases). The ends were cut back, 5 bases at V and 7 bases at J, with 15 bases in the middle. Germline V gives CDR1 SEHNR, CDR2 FQNEAQ (reference sequence). The CDR3 runs 15 residues.

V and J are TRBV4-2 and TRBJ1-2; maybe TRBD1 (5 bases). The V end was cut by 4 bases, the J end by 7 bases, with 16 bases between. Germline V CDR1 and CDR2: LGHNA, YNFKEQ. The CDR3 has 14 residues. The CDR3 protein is CASSPLEGPVGYTF. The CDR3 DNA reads TGTGCCAGCAGCCCCTTGGAGGGGCCTGTTGGCTACACCTTC.

This chain's CDR3 is CASSLRTGSTDTQYF. CDR3 nucleotides: TGTGCCAGCAGCTTGAGGACGGGTAGCACAGATACGCAGTATTTT. V is TRBV7-9 and J is TRBJ2-3; D is unclear. The ends were cut back, 3 bases at V and 0 bases at J, with 10 bases in the middle. CDR1 is SEHNR and CDR2 is FQNEAQ in the germline V gene (reference sequence). The CDR3 sequence is 15 residues long. Combining the CDR3 with reference TRBV7-9 and TRBJ2-3 gives the whole variable domain DTGVSQNPRHKITKRGQNVTFRCDPISEHNRLYWYRQTLGQGPEFLTYFQNEAQLEKSRLLSDRFSAERPKGSFSTLEIQRTEQGDSAMYLCASSLRTGSTDTQYFGPGTRLTVL.

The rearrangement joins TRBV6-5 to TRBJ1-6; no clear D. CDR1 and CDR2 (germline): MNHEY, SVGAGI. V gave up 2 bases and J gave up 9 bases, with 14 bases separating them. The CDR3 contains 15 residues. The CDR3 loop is CASSYIGGAGSPLHF. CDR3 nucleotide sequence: TGTGCCAGCAGTTACATCGGAGGTGCGGGTTCACCCCTCCACTTT.

CDR3 in DNA: TGTGCCAGCAGCTTAGTAGGATTACAGGAGGCCAGCCGCTATGGCTACACCTTC. Translating gives CASSLVGLQEASRYGYTF. The rearrangement links TRBV7-2 to TRBJ1-2; D might be TRBD1 (5 bases). The CDR3 totals 18 residues. Trimming left V 1 base short and J 4 bases short, with 22 bases between. Germline V gene sequence: CDR1 SGHTA, CDR2 FQGNSA.

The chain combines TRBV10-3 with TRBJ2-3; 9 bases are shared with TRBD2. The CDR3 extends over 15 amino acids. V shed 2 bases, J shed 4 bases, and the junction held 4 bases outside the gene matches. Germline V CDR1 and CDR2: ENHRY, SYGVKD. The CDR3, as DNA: TGTGCCATCAGTGAGACCCTAGCGGGGTCAGATACGCAGTATTTT. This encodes CAISETLAGSDTQYF.

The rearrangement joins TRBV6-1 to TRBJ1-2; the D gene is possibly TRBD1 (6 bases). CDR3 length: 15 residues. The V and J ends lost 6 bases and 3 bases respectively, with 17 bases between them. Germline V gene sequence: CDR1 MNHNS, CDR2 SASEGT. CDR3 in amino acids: CASRGYRVLDYGYTF. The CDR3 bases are TGTGCCAGCAGGGGATACAGGGTTTTGGACTATGGCTACACCTTC.

The chain's CDR3 is CASSQETGSSYNEQFF. CDR3 in DNA: TGTGCCAGCAGCCAAGAAACGGGGAGCTCCTACAATGAGCAGTTCTTC. The J gene is TRBJ2-1, the V gene TRBV4-2; weak D call: TRBD2 (5 bases). Trimming removed 0 bases from V and 0 bases from J, with 9 bases in between. The CDR3 totals 16 residues. CDR1 is LGHNA, CDR2 YNFKEQ, per germline.

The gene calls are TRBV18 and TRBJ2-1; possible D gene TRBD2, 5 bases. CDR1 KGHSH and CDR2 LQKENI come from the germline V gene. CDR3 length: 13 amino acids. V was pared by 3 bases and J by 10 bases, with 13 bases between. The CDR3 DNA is TGTGCCAGCTCACCCCTACGAGAGGGCGAGCAGTTCTTC. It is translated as CASSPLREGEQFF.

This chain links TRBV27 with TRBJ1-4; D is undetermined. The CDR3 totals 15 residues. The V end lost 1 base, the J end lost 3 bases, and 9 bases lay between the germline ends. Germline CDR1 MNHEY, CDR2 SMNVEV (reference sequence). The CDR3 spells CASSLFPNSNEKLFF. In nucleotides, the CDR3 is TGTGCCAGCAGTTTATTTCCGAACTCTAATGAAAAACTGTTTTTT.

The CDR3 loop reads CASRNDGELFF. In nucleotides, the CDR3 is TGTGCCAGCAGGAATGACGGGGAGCTGTTTTTT. The chain joins TRBV2 to TRBJ2-2; D remains ambiguous. CDR3 size: 11 residues. With 6 bases removed from V and 7 bases from J, the gap between germline ends came to 6 bases. The germline V gene encodes CDR1 SNHLY and CDR2 FYNNEI.

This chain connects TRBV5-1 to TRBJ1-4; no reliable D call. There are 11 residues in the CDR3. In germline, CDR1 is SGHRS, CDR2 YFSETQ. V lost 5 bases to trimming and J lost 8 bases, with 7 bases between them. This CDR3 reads CASREGEKLFF. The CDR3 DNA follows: TGCGCCAGCAGGGAGGGAGAAAAACTGTTTTTT.

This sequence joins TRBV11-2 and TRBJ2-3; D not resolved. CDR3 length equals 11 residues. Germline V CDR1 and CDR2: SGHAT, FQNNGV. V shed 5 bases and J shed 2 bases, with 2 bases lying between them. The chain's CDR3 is CASSLTDTQYF. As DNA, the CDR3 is TGTGCCAGCAGCCTCACAGATACGCAGTATTTT.

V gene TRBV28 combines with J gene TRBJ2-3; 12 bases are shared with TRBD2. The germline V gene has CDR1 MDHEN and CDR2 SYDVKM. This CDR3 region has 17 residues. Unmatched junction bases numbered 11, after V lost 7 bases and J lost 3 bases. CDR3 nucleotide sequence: TGTGCCAGCACCCTATCTAGCGGGGGGGACCTAACAGATACGCAGTATTTT. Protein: CASTLSSGGDLTDTQYF.

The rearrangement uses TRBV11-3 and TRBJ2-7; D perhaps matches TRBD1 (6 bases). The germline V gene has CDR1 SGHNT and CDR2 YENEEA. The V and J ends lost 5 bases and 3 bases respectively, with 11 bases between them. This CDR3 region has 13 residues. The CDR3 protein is CASSRDNYYEQYF. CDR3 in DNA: TGTGCCAGCAGCCGGGACAATTACTACGAGCAGTACTTC.